A selection of T cell receptor beta chains follows, all from one sample in a study of blood T cell repertoires in COVID-19. Here immunoSEQ multiplex PCR was the method, and the copy in TCRdb shows in-frame clones only, minus some. The sample gives tens of thousands of clones, about 94% of which show up once; about 3.9% is in the top ten. Sequenced: peripheral blood. Every receptor here comes from a human donor with active COVID-19. The donor label of this sample is uncertain. CDR3s include the opening cysteine and the closing phenylalanine or tryptophan. The D gene is left open where the match is weak. Clone size, where shown, is once, few, many, or a class for clones that have expanded.

TRBD2	-	TRBV7-2	TRBJ2-3	TGTGCCAGCAGCATGACTAGCGGCCCAGATACGCAGTATTTT	CASSMTSGPDTQYF
TRBD1	-	TRBV7-6	TRBJ1-3	TGTGCCAGCAGCCCCACGACAGGGGCTGGAAACACCATATATTTT	CASSPTTGAGNTIYF
-	-	TRBV7-9	TRBJ1-1	TGTGCCAGCAGCTCCGGGGCGTGGGGGGATGTTAACACTGAAGCTTTCTTT	CASSSGAWGDVNTEAFF
TRBD1	-	TRBV5-1	TRBJ2-1	TGCGCCAGCAGCTTTCAACCAACCGGGACAGGGAATTACAATGAGCAGTTCTTC	CASSFQPTGTGNYNEQFF
-	-	TRBV14	TRBJ2-3	TGTGCCAGCAGCCATCTTACAGGTCGCACAGATACGCAGTATTTT	CASSHLTGRTDTQYF
TRBD2	-	TRBV6-6	TRBJ2-1	TGTGCCAGCAGTTACGTCATAGCGGGGAGGGAGGATGAGCAGTTCTTC	CASSYVIAGREDEQFF
TRBD1	-	TRBV7-2	TRBJ2-5	TGTGCCAGCAGCTACCTTGGGGGACAGCAAGAGACCCAGTACTTC	CASSYLGGQQETQYF
-	-	TRBV7-8	TRBJ1-5	TGTGCCAGCAGCTTATTGTCTAATCAGCCCCAGCATTTT	CASSLLSNQPQHF
-	-	TRBV12-3/TRBV12-4	TRBJ1-3	TGTGCCAGCAGTTTACCGGGTAAAAACACCATATATTTT	CASSLPGKNTIYF
TRBD1	-	TRBV18	TRBJ2-5	TGTGCCAGCTCACCTGGGACAGAACAAGAGACCCAGTACTTC	CASSPGTEQETQYF
TRBD2	-	TRBV20-1	TRBJ2-1	TGCAGTGCTAGTGTGTTGACTAGCGTCTCCTACAATGAGCAGTTCTTC	CSASVLTSVSYNEQFF
-	once	TRBV9	TRBJ2-3	TGTGCCAGCAGCGAGAAGGGGACTAGCACAGATACGCAGTATTTT	CASSEKGTSTDTQYF
-	few	TRBV10-2	TRBJ2-7	TGCGCCAGCAGTCCTACCACACTAGAGACCTACGAGCAGTACTTC	CASSPTTLETYEQYF
-	-	TRBV7-9	TRBJ1-1	TGTGCCAGCAGCTTAGCCGGGGGGATAGACACTGAAGCTTTCTTT	CASSLAGGIDTEAFF
-	-	TRBV28	TRBJ2-6	TGTGCCAGCAGGCGCGCTGGGGCCAACGTCCTGACTTTC	CASRRAGANVLTF
-	-	TRBV11-2	TRBJ1-1	TGTGCCAGCAGCCCTCCCGGGACAATGAACACTGAAGCTTTCTTT	CASSPPGTMNTEAFF
TRBD2	-	TRBV5-4	TRBJ2-5	TGTGCCAGCAGCTTGTTTGTTCGAGCGGGAGAAGAAGAGACCCAGTACTTC	CASSLFVRAGEEETQYF
TRBD1	once	TRBV19	TRBJ2-2	TGTGCCAGTAGCTTCCGGGACAGGGCTGGCGGGGAGCTGTTTTTT	CASSFRDRAGGELFF
TRBD2	-	TRBV29-1	TRBJ2-3	TGCAGCGTTGAGAAAGGTAGCGGGAACACAGATACGCAGTATTTT	CSVEKGSGNTDTQYF
-	once	TRBV12-5	TRBJ2-1	TGTGCTAGTGGGGGGCGGTTCTACAATGAGCAGTTCTTC	CASGGRFYNEQFF
-	-	TRBV7-9	TRBJ1-1	TGTGCCAGCAGGCGAACAGGGAACACTGAAGCTTTCTTT	CASRRTGNTEAFF
-	-	TRBV7-9	TRBJ2-2	TGTGCCAGCAGCTATCAATTAGACACCGGGGAGCTGTTTTTT	CASSYQLDTGELFF
TRBD1	-	TRBV28	TRBJ2-3	TGTGCCAGCAGTCGGCAGGGGGCGCGAGTCGTTAGCACAGATACGCAGTATTTT	CASSRQGARVVSTDTQYF
TRBD1	-	TRBV18	TRBJ1-5	TGTGCCAGCTCATCGGACAGGGGACAGCCCCAGCATTTT	CASSSDRGQPQHF
TRBD1	few	TRBV27	TRBJ2-7	TGTGCCAGCAGTTGGACAGGGGGTATTTCCTACGAGCAGTACTTC	CASSWTGGISYEQYF
TRBD2	-	TRBV28	TRBJ2-3	TGTGCCAGCAGTGCGACTAGCGGCAGCACAGATACGCAGTATTTT	CASSATSGSTDTQYF
TRBD1	-	TRBV6-4	TRBJ2-7	TGTGCCAGCAGTGCGGACAGGAACTACGAGCAGTACTTC	CASSADRNYEQYF
TRBD2	-	TRBV5-1	TRBJ2-1	TGCGCCAGCAGCTCAAAGACTAGCGGGAGTGGCAATGAGCAGTTCTTC	CASSSKTSGSGNEQFF
TRBD1	-	TRBV24-1	TRBJ2-1	TGTGCCACCAGTGACCTCGGGACAGGGGGTGAGCAGTTCTTC	CATSDLGTGGEQFF
-	-	TRBV7-9	TRBJ2-3	TGTGCCAGCAGCCCCATCGGTCGAACAGATACGCAGTATTTT	CASSPIGRTDTQYF
-	-	TRBV10-3	TRBJ2-7	TGTGCCATAGGGGGCTCCTACGAGCAGTACTTC	CAIGGSYEQYF
-	-	TRBV24-1	TRBJ1-5	TGTGCCACCAGTCACCGGACAGCCAATCAGCCCCAGCATTTT	CATSHRTANQPQHF
TRBD2	-	TRBV6-5	TRBJ2-3	TGTGCCAGCAAAACCCTAGCGGTTAGCACAGATACGCAGTATTTT	CASKTLAVSTDTQYF
-	-	TRBV3-1/TRBV3-2	TRBJ2-2	TGTGCCAGCAGCCCGACAGCGAACACCGGGGAGCTGTTTTTT	CASSPTANTGELFF
-	-	TRBV5-1	TRBJ2-5	TGCGCCAGCTCCCCCGAGATCGTGGAGACCCAGTACTTC	CASSPEIVETQYF
-	-	TRBV6-5	TRBJ1-1	TGTGCCAGCAGTTTCCCCGCGGGAACTGAAGCTTTCTTT	CASSFPAGTEAFF
-	-	TRBV10-3	TRBJ2-3	TGTGCCATCCGCCTCGGAGGGCCCCGGGACCACACGCTATCAACACAAGATACGCAGTATTTT	CAIRLGGPRDHTLSTQDTQYF
-	-	TRBV28	TRBJ1-3	TGTGCCAGCAGCACCGGAGAACAGGCCGCCATATATTTT	CASSTGEQAAIYF
TRBD1	-	TRBV19	TRBJ2-5	TGTGCCAGTAGTAGTACAGGGGGCCGGGTGACCCAGTACTTC	CASSSTGGRVTQYF
-	-	TRBV4-3	TRBJ1-4	TGCGCCAGCAGCCAGGCGGGGATCTCAACTAATGAAAAACTGTTTTTT	CASSQAGISTNEKLFF
-	-	TRBV1	TRBJ2-1	TGCACCAGCAGCCCCCAATTATCTCAGCGGGAGTACCAGGAGCATGAGCAGTTCTTC	CTSSPQLSQREYQEHEQFF
TRBD2	once	TRBV28	TRBJ2-1	TGTGCCAGCAGTTTATCGCCTCGACTAGCGGGAATAACACGCAATGAGCAGTTCTTC	CASSLSPRLAGITRNEQFF
TRBD2	-	TRBV30	TRBJ2-3	TGTGCCTGGAGCTCAGCGGGGCCGGCAGATACGCAGTATTTT	CAWSSAGPADTQYF
-	-	TRBV6-5	TRBJ2-5	TGTGCAACCATGCGGGCAGCTACTTTCCAAGAGACCCAGTACTTC	CATMRAATFQETQYF
-	-	TRBV30	TRBJ1-6	TGTGCCTGGCGGGGGAGTGGAAATTCACCCCTCCACTTT	CAWRGSGNSPLHF
-	-	TRBV6-5	TRBJ2-7	TGTGCCAGCAGTTACGCGTACGGGCCCGACCGGGGCGAGCAGTACTTC	CASSYAYGPDRGEQYF
-	-	TRBV30	TRBJ2-6	TGTGCCTGGAGCCCAAGGGCAGGGGCCGTCCTGACTTTC	CAWSPRAGAVLTF
TRBD1	-	TRBV30	TRBJ2-7	TGTGCCTGGAGTGGACAGGGGGCATACGAGCAGTACTTC	CAWSGQGAYEQYF
-	-	TRBV20-1	TRBJ2-5	TGCAGTGCTAGCCAAGAGGAGACCCAGTACTTC	CSASQEETQYF